This entry lists 22 T cell receptor beta chains sequenced from one sample in a study of blood T cell repertoires in COVID-19. TCRdb's table, derived via immunoSEQ multiplex PCR, lists solely in-frame clones and lacks some. The repertoire includes under 350,000 clones, around 90% of them detected once, and roughly 7.3% sits in the top ten. Sequences were obtained from peripheral blood. The receptor source for this set is a woman aged 25 to 39 with COVID-19, enrolled during active disease.

The chain is built from TRBV21-1 and TRBJ2-1; the table names TRBD2, a call not compared with the DNA. TRBV21-1 is a pseudogene segment. This CDR3 is 14 amino acids long. CDR3 DNA sequence: TGTGCCAGGGAAGGGACTAGCGGGAGCTATGAGCAGTTCTTC. Amino acid sequence: CAREGTSGSYEQFF.

V usage is TRBV2 and J usage is TRBJ1-4, with 10 bases matching TRBD1. Germline CDR1 reads SNHLY; CDR2 reads FYNNEI. The CDR3 spans 17 residues. Losses at the gene ends were 5 bases for V and 4 bases for J; bases not matched to a gene: 10. CDR3 sequence: CASSPGTGVIGNEKLFF. The CDR3 DNA reads TGTGCCAGCAGTCCCGGGACAGGGGTGATTGGTAATGAAAAACTGTTTTTT. Variable domain in full (rest from reference TRBV2 and TRBJ1-4): EPEVTQTPSHQVTQMGQEVILRCVPISNHLYFYWYRQILGQKVEFLVSFYNNEISEKSEIFDDQFSVERPDGSNFTLKIRSTKLEDSAMYFCASSPGTGVIGNEKLFFGSGTQLSVL.

This clone appeared a few times. The CDR3 is CASSYDRGIGELFF. DNA of the CDR3: TGTGCCAGCAGCTACGACAGGGGAATCGGGGAGCTGTTTTTT. This chain joins TRBV7-2 and TRBJ2-2; TRBD1 matches at 8 bases. V gave up 4 bases and J gave up 7 bases; unmatched junction bases: 5. CDR3 length: 14 amino acids. Per germline, CDR1 SGHTA and CDR2 FQGNSA.

V gene TRBV19 combines with J gene TRBJ1-2, with D perhaps TRBD1 (5 bases). From germline, CDR1 is LNHDA and CDR2 SQIVND (reference sequence). This CDR3 comprises 14 residues. V dropped 5 bases and J dropped 4 bases, with 14 bases sitting between them. The chain's CDR3 is CASSFLTASYGYTF. The CDR3, as DNA: TGTGCCAGTAGTTTCTTGACAGCGAGCTATGGCTACACCTTC.

The chain employs TRBV11-2 and TRBJ2-1; no definite D call. Between the trimmed V and J ends, which lost 4 bases and 0 bases, there was a span of 7 bases. The CDR3 is 14 amino acids. Germline V CDR1 and CDR2: SGHAT, FQNNGV. The CDR3: CASSSPRSYNEQFF. The CDR3 DNA sequence: TGTGCCAGCAGCTCCCCCCGCTCCTACAATGAGCAGTTCTTC.

This chain uses TRBV28 with TRBJ1-2; no reliable D call. There are 14 residues in the CDR3. Germline CDR1 is MDHEN and CDR2 is SYDVKM. The V and J ends lost 3 bases and 1 base respectively, with 9 bases between them. The DNA for the CDR3 is TGTGCCAGCAGTTTGGCAGGAAATAACTATGGCTACACCTTC. This sequence encodes CASSLAGNNYGYTF.

This clone was seen only a few times. The chain combines TRBV11-2 with TRBJ1-6; possibly TRBD1 for D (5 bases). Germline V gives CDR1 SGHAT, CDR2 FQNNGV. The V and J ends lost 5 bases and 10 bases respectively, with 15 bases between them. The CDR3 is made up of 14 amino acids. As DNA, the CDR3 is TGTGCCAGCAGCCCCCCCCTAGGGGAATCACCCCTCCACTTT. This sequence encodes CASSPPLGESPLHF. Full variable domain (missing parts from reference TRBV11-2 and TRBJ1-6): EAGVAQSPRYKIIEKRQSVAFWCNPISGHATLYWYQQILGQGPKLLIQFQNNGVVDDSQLPKDRFSAERLKGVDSTLKIQPAKLEDSAVYLCASSPPLGESPLHFGNGTRLTVT.

This clone was picked up one time. The rearrangement joins TRBV6-5 to TRBJ1-2, with a tentative D call TRBD1 (6 bases). The CDR3 runs to 12 residues. Germline V gene sequence: CDR1 MNHEY, CDR2 SVGAGI. V was cut by 10 bases and J by 4 bases, with 13 bases left in between. CDR3 nucleotide sequence: TGTGCCATCCAGGACAGCTTCTATGGCTACACCTTC. Amino acids: CAIQDSFYGYTF.

V usage is TRBV5-6 and J usage is TRBJ2-7, with D perhaps TRBD2 (6 bases). Germline V CDR1 and CDR2: SGHDT, YYEEEE. This CDR3 has 14 amino acids. V shed 2 bases and J shed 3 bases, with 12 bases lying between them. The CDR3 DNA reads as TGTGCCAGCAGCTTAGTGGGAGCGGGCTACGAGCAGTACTTC. This sequence encodes CASSLVGAGYEQYF.

This sequence joins TRBV7-8 and TRBJ1-1; D gene unclear. Trimming shortened V by 2 bases and J by 1 base, and 5 bases separated the two germline ends. Germline V gene data show CDR1 as SGHVS and CDR2 as FQNEAQ. The CDR3 sequence is 13 residues long. The chain's CDR3 is CASSLRQNTEAFF. The CDR3 DNA sequence: TGTGCCAGCAGCTTAAGACAGAACACTGAAGCTTTCTTT. The variable domain in full, with the rest retrieved from reference TRBV7-8 and TRBJ1-1, is GAGVSQSPRYKVAKRGQDVALRCDPISGHVSLFWYQQALGQGPEFLTYFQNEAQLDKSGLPSDRFFAERPEGSVSTLKIQRTQQEDSAVYLCASSLRQNTEAFFGQGTRLTVV.

The chain is built from TRBV9 and TRBJ2-5, with TRBD2 identical over 10 bases. The trim removed 3 bases at V and 2 bases at J, leaving 4 bases unmatched. The CDR3 has 15 residues. The germline V gene encodes CDR1 SGDLS and CDR2 YYNGEE. CDR3 amino acids: CASSGGLAVQETQYF. In DNA, the CDR3 is TGTGCCAGCAGCGGAGGACTAGCGGTACAAGAGACCCAGTACTTC.

A remark on this clone: Other DNA sequences of this sample code for an identical CDR3. This chain uses TRBV10-1 with TRBJ2-7; a weak D match, TRBD1 (5 bases). V lost 0 bases, J lost 1 base, and 7 bases lay in between. The CDR3 sequence is 14 residues long. The V gene's germline CDR1 is WNHNN and CDR2 SYGVQD (reference sequence). DNA for the CDR3: TGCGCCAGCAGTGAGTCGCCAGGGTCCTACGAGCAGTACTTC. Translating gives CASSESPGSYEQYF.

This clone was picked up one time. This chain links TRBV5-4 with TRBJ2-2, with 12 positions matching TRBD2. CDR3 length: 17 residues. After removal of 3 bases from V and 5 bases from J, the junction contained 8 bases not matched to a gene. CDR1 is SGHNT, CDR2 YYREEE, per germline (reference sequence). CDR3 nucleotides: TGTGCCAGCAGCTCAGCTAGCGGGAGGGCCGAAACCGGGGAGCTGTTTTTT. Its protein is CASSSASGRAETGELFF.

V and J are TRBV7-3 and TRBJ2-1; perhaps TRBD1 as D (6 bases). The ends were cut back, 5 bases at V and 8 bases at J, with 13 bases in the middle. The length of the CDR3 is 13 residues. Germline loops: CDR1 SGHTA, CDR2 FQGTGA. CDR3 region: CASSLLTGDEQFF. CDR3 sequence (DNA): TGTGCCAGCAGCCTTTTGACAGGAGATGAGCAGTTCTTC.

V and J are TRBV18 and TRBJ2-1; no clear D. CDR1 is KGHSH, CDR2 LQKENI, per germline. This CDR3 region has 15 residues. Deletions cut 5 bases from V and 4 bases from J, with 15 bases between. The CDR3 region has the DNA TGTGCCAGCTCAGCCACTACTTTCCCTTACAATGAGCAGTTCTTC. This translates into CASSATTFPYNEQFF.

The sample holds one count of this clone. The chain links TRBV5-4 to TRBJ1-5; no definite D call. Germline CDR1 SGHNT, CDR2 YYREEE (reference sequence). V lost 0 bases to trimming and J lost 2 bases, with 6 bases between them. The CDR3 length is 14 residues. CDR3 bases: TGTGCCAGCAGCTTGGGAGGGCGCAATCAGCCCCAGCATTTT. It yields the protein CASSLGGRNQPQHF.

This clone was picked up one time. V is TRBV6-5 and J is TRBJ1-2; possible D gene TRBD1, 6 bases. Germline V lookup: CDR1 MNHEY, CDR2 SVGAGI. The CDR3 contains 15 residues. The germline V and J ends were trimmed by 5 bases and 13 bases, with 26 bases remaining between them. The CDR3 bases are TGTGCCAGCAGTCAATCTCGCTCGGACAGACCCGGGTTCACCTTC. Its translation: CASSQSRSDRPGFTF.

This chain connects TRBV12-3 or TRBV12-4 to TRBJ2-5; D call uncertain. Trimming cost V 5 bases and J 1 base, with 8 bases left between them. The CDR3 is 13 amino acids. The CDR3 loop reads CASSSLSQETQYF. CDR3 DNA: TGTGCCAGCAGTAGCCTCTCCCAAGAGACCCAGTACTTC.

The table lists this clone with a count of one. The V and J genes are TRBV11-2 and TRBJ2-2; D may be TRBD1 (5 bases). The V gene's germline CDR1 is SGHAT and CDR2 FQNNGV. The V end was cut by 4 bases, the J end by 3 bases, with 12 bases between. The CDR3 has 15 amino acids. Written as DNA, the CDR3 is TGTGCCAGCAGCTCCAGGGTATTGGACACCGGGGAGCTGTTTTTT. Protein: CASSSRVLDTGELFF.

The chain combines TRBV6-1 with TRBJ2-7; 7 nucleotides match TRBD2. After removal of 4 bases from V and 3 bases from J, the junction contained 12 bases not matched to a gene. Germline-derived CDR1 and CDR2 are MNHNS and SASEGT. The CDR3 length is 16 residues. CDR3 in amino acids: CASSGGEGPSLYEQYF. The CDR3 DNA reads as TGTGCCAGCAGTGGTGGGGAGGGTCCCTCCCTCTACGAGCAGTACTTC.

The chain carries TRBV6-4 and TRBJ2-2; 9 bases are shared with TRBD1. The CDR3 sequence is 14 residues long. Germline CDR1 reads MRHNA; CDR2 reads SNTAGT. The J segment lost 6 bases and the V segment lost 7 bases, leaving 6 bases of the junction unmatched. CDR3 DNA sequence: TGTGCCAGCAAGGAGACAGGGGGTGCCGGGGAGCTGTTTTTT. This translates into CASKETGGAGELFF.

V usage is TRBV6-5 and J usage is TRBJ1-2; D is perhaps TRBD1 (5 bases). Between the trimmed V and J ends, which lost 4 bases and 6 bases, there was a span of 9 bases. The CDR3 is 12 residues long. Germline CDR1 is MNHEY and CDR2 is SVGAGI. The CDR3 sequence is CASSSGHHGYTF. CDR3 DNA: TGTGCCAGCAGTTCCGGACATCATGGCTACACCTTC.